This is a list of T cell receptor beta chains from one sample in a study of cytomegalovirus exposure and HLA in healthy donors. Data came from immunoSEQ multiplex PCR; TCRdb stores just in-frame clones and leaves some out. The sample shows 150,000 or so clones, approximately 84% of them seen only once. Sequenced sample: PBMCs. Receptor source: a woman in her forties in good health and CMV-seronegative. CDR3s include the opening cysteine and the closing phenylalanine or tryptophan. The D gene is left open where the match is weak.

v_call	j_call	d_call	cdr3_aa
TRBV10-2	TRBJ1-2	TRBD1	CASSLRDSRGYTF
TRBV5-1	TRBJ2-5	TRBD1	CASRRTGERQETQYF
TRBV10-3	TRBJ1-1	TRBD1	CATRTGLNTEAFF
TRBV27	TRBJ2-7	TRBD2	CASSPGTSGSYEQYF
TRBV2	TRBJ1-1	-	CASSDGLLRAEAFF
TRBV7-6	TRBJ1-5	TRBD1	CASSFRQGGQPQHF
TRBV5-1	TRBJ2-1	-	CASSESSYNEQFF
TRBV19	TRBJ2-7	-	CASSIRVFDPGEQYF
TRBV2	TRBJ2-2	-	CASSVLPESGELFF
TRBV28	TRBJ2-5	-	CAINGGQGQTQYF
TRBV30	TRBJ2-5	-	CALIPDRPQETQYF
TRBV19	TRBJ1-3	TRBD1	CASSKKGDRVRGNTIYF
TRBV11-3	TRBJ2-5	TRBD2	CASSVERGETQYF